The 5 T cell receptor beta chains reported below all come from one sample, sequenced in a study of T cell responses to AZD1222 COVID-19 vaccine. Sequencing was performed with immunoSEQ multiplex PCR; in TCRdb, only in-frame clones are kept and a portion is missing. The table shows more than 85,000 clones, with 84% occurring only once. This specimen was peripheral blood, taken 28 days after the second AZD1222 dose. The source is an adult who received the AZD1222 COVID-19 vaccine.

V usage is TRBV5-4 and J usage is TRBJ1-1, with D possibly matching TRBD1 (5 bases). CDR3 length: 16 residues. Germline CDR1 SGHNT, CDR2 YYREEE (reference sequence). CDR3 sequence: CASRPGGSARNTEAFF. The CDR3, as DNA: TGTGCTTCGCGACCGGGGGGGTCCGCCCGGAACACTGAAGCTTTCTTT.

The chain links TRBV5-4 to TRBJ1-2; a weak D match, TRBD1 (6 bases). Trimming took 4 bases from V and 7 from J, leaving 14 bases between them. Germline-derived CDR1 and CDR2 are SGHNT and YYREEE (reference sequence). There are 13 residues in the CDR3. The CDR3 DNA is TGTGCCAGCAGCCTCAGGGGTTTCCCTGGCTACACCTTC. Translating it yields CASSLRGFPGYTF.

This clone was seen just once. The chain employs TRBV12-3 or TRBV12-4 and TRBJ2-5; 9 nucleotides line up with TRBD2. After removal of 6 bases from V and 5 bases from J, the junction contained 4 bases not matched to a gene. CDR3 length equals 13 residues. CDR3 in DNA: TGTGCCAGCAGGGATACTAGCGGGGAGACCCAGTACTTC. This sequence encodes CASRDTSGETQYF.

This clone was found a few times. The J gene is TRBJ1-1, the V gene TRBV5-1; D gene uncertain. V dropped 4 bases and J dropped 1 base, with 5 bases sitting between them. In germline, CDR1 is SGHRS, CDR2 YFSETQ. CDR3 length equals 12 residues. The CDR3 is CASSAENTEAFF. CDR3 nucleotide sequence: TGCGCCAGCAGCGCCGAGAACACTGAAGCTTTCTTT.

The chain employs TRBV19 and TRBJ1-5; 9 bases fit TRBD1. CDR1 and CDR2 (germline): LNHDA, SQIVND (reference sequence). Trimming at V came to 7 bases and at J to 7 bases, leaving 2 bases not matched to a gene. The CDR3 runs to 12 residues. The CDR3: CASTTGGQPQHF. The DNA of the CDR3 is TGTGCCAGTACTACAGGGGGCCAGCCCCAGCATTTT.